The 10 T cell receptor beta chains below come from one sample, sequenced in a study of T cells in Graves' hyperthyroidism and ophthalmopathy (dated by TCRdb to the late 2010s). The library was made by multiplex PCR. TCRdb lists the instrument as Illumina HiSeq 2000. The TCR beta CDR3 regions were amplified from RNA transcripts. The first round of RT-PCR for the TCR CDR3 was performed with the HTBI primer set and the Qiagen OneStep RT-PCR kit. TCRdb handled the public reads itself, with Q25 trimming in fastp and clone calling in MiXCR, and kept productive beta chains. Each record represents a unique CDR3 protein, reported with the most common genes and DNA among its rows. The sample table records approximately 400,000 distinct CDR3 sequences; about 14% of these occur just once. The ten most abundant clones make up approximately 29% of the sample. Sample: blood. The receptors were sampled from a man between 45 and 60 years old with Graves' ophthalmopathy.

This clonotype appeared many times. The chain has TRBV3-1 and TRBJ2-3; 8 positions agree with TRBD2. CDR3 length equals 17 residues. With V trimmed by 4 bases and J by 3 bases, 12 bases remained unmatched. The germline gives CDR1 LGHDT, CDR2 YNNKEL (reference sequence). The CDR3, as DNA: TGTGCCAGCAGCCCCCCCGGGGCGGGAGGTAGGACAGATACGCAGTATTTT. It is translated as CASSPPGAGGRTDTQYF.

In this sample, this clonotype turned up a few times. The chain combines TRBV5-1 with TRBJ2-5; D call uncertain. The CDR3 covers 14 residues. In germline, CDR1 is SGHRS, CDR2 YFSETQ. Trimming removed 0 bases from V and 5 bases from J, with 11 bases in between. CDR3 coding DNA: TGCGCCAGCAGCTTGGGTCACATGGGGGAGACCCAGTACTTC. This gives the protein CASSLGHMGETQYF.

The genes are TRBV5-8 and TRBJ2-3; 14 bases align to TRBD2. Germline CDR1 is SGHTS and CDR2 is YDEGEE. The CDR3 runs 16 residues. Trimming at V came to 4 bases and at J to 5 bases, leaving 6 bases not matched to a gene. The CDR3 DNA reads TGTGCCAGCAGCCGTGGACTAGCGGGAGGACTAGATACGCAGTATTTT. This codes for CASSRGLAGGLDTQYF.

V usage is TRBV20-1 and J usage is TRBJ2-1; 8 positions match TRBD2. The CDR3 loop spans 16 amino acids. CDR1 and CDR2 from the germline V gene are DFQATT and SNEGSKA (reference sequence). Germline trimming cut 4 bases from V and 4 bases from J; bases unmatched to any gene: 12. CDR3 sequence (DNA): TGCAGTGCTACCCGGGGTAGCGGGACGGGGTACAATGAGCAGTTCTTC. Translation: CSATRGSGTGYNEQFF.

A note on this clonotype: A much larger clone is a single base away; this may be a read error. The genes are TRBV5-4 and TRBJ2-5; 7 bases align to TRBD2. In germline, CDR1 is SGHNT, CDR2 YYREEE (reference sequence). This CDR3 contains 16 residues. The CDR3 reads CASAGGGMGYQETQCF. The CDR3 DNA reads as TGTGCCAGCGCTGGGGGGGGTATGGGATACCAAGAGACCCAGTGCTTC.

There are a few counts of this clonotype. A much larger clone is a single base away; this may be a read error. The chain recombines TRBV28 with TRBJ2-3, with 7 nucleotides matching TRBD2. Germline V gene sequence: CDR1 MDHEN, CDR2 SYDVKM. CDR3 length: 17 amino acids. CDR3 region: CASSSPGAGSSTDAQYF. As DNA, the CDR3 is TGTGCCAGCAGTTCCCCTGGAGCGGGGTCTAGCACAGATGCGCAGTATTTT.

In its sample, this clonotype was seen many times. The chain couples TRBV11-1 to TRBJ2-5; 8 bases fit TRBD2. V lost 3 bases, J lost 2 bases, and 5 bases stayed unmatched. The CDR3 extends over 15 amino acids. CDR1 is SGHAT and CDR2 is FQDESV in the germline V gene (reference sequence). The DNA for the CDR3 is TGTGCCAGCAGCTTGACGGGAGGGACACAAGAGACCCAGTACTTC. This codes for CASSLTGGTQETQYF.

There are a few counts of this clonotype. This chain uses TRBV20-1 with TRBJ2-1; 10 bases fit TRBD2. The CDR3 consists of 16 residues. V lost 1 base to trimming and J lost 2 bases; unmatched junction nucleotides: 5. CDR1 and CDR2 from the germline V gene are DFQATT and SNEGSKA (reference sequence). CDR3 amino acids: CSARGYTSGTYNEQFF. CDR3 DNA: TGCAGTGCTAGAGGGTATACTAGCGGGACCTACAATGAGCAGTTCTTC.

This clonotype has a handful of counts. This chain connects TRBV12-3 or TRBV12-4 to TRBJ2-7, with D possibly TRBD1 on 5 matching bases. The CDR3 consists of 14 residues. The V and J ends lost 2 bases and 3 bases respectively, with 11 bases between them. The CDR3 spells CASSLRGNIYEQYF. The DNA of the CDR3 is TGTGCCAGCAGTTTAAGGGGAAATATCTACGAGCAGTACTTC.

This clonotype was counted at least ten times. V usage is TRBV24-1 and J usage is TRBJ2-7; 12 nucleotides align to TRBD1. CDR3 length equals 16 residues. V gave up 5 bases and J gave up 3 bases; unmatched junction bases: 7. CDR1 and CDR2 from the germline V gene are KGHDR and SFDVKD. Written as DNA, the CDR3 is TGTGCCACCAGTGGAGGGACAGGGGGCGTTAGCTACGAGCAGTACTTC. It specifies CATSGGTGGVSYEQYF.